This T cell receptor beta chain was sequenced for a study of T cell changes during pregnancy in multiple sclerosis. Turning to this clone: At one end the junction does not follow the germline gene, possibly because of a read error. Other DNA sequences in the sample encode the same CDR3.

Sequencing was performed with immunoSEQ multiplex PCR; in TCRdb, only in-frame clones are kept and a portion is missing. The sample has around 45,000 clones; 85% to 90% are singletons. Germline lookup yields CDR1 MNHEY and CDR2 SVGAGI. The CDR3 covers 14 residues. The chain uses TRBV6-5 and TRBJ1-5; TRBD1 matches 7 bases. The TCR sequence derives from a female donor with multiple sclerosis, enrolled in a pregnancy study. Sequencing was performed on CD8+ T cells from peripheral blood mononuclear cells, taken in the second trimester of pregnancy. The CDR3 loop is CASSGLGTDQPQHF. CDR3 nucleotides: TGTGCCAGCAGTGGACTGGGGACAGATCAGCCCCAACATTTT.